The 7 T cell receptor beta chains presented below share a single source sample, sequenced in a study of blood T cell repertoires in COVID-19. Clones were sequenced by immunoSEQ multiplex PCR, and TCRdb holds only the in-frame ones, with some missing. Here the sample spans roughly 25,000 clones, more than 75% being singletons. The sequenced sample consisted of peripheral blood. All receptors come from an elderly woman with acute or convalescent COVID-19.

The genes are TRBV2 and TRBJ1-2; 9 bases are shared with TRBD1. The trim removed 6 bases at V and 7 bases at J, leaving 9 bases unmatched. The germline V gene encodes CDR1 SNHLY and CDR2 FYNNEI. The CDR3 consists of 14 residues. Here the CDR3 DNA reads TGTGCCAGCAGCTACGACAGGGGGTATCGTGGCTACACCTTC. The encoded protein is CASSYDRGYRGYTF.

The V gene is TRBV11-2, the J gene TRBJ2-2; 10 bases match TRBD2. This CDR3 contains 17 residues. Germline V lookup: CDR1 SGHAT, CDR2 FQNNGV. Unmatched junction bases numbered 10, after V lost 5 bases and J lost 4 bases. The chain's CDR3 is CASSPLVAGGFTGELFF. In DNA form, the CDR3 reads TGTGCCAGCAGCCCTCTCGTAGCGGGAGGCTTCACCGGGGAGCTGTTTTTT. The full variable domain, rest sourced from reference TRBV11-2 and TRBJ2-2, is EAGVAQSPRYKIIEKRQSVAFWCNPISGHATLYWYQQILGQGPKLLIQFQNNGVVDDSQLPKDRFSAERLKGVDSTLKIQPAKLEDSAVYLCASSPLVAGGFTGELFFGEGSRLTVL.

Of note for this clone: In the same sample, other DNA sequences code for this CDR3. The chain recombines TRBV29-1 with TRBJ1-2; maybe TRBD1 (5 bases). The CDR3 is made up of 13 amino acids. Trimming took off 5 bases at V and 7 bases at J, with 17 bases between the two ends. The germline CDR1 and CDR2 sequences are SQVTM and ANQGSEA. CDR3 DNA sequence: TGCAGCGTTCCGGACCGGGCGGGGGGTGGCTACACCTTC. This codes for CSVPDRAGGGYTF.

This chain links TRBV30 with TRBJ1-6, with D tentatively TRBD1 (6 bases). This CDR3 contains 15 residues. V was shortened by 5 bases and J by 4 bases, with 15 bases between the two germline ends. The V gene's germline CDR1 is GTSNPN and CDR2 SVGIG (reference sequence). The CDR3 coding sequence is TGTGCCTGGCCCCTGAGTGGACAGTATAATTCACCCCTCCACTTT. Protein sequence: CAWPLSGQYNSPLHF.

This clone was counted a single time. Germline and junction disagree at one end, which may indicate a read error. The CDR3 reads CASSHNQESQYF. In DNA form, the CDR3 reads TGTGCCAGCTCACATAACCAAGAGTCCCAGTACTTC. The chain employs TRBV18 and TRBJ2-5; D is unclear. The V gene's germline CDR1 is KGHSH and CDR2 LQKENI. The CDR3 has 12 amino acids.

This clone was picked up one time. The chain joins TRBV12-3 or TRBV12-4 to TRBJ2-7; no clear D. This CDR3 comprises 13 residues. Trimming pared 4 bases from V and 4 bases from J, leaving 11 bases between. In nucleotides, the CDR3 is TGTGCCAGCAGTTCCCCGACTGGTTACGAGCAGTACTTC. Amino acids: CASSSPTGYEQYF.

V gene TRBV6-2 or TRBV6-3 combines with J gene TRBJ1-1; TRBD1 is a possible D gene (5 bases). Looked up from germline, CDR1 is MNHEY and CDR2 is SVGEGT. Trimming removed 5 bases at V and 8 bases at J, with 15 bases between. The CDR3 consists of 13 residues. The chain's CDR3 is CASSLQEGVEAFF. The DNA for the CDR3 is TGTGCCAGCAGTCTACAGGAGGGAGTGGAAGCTTTCTTT.